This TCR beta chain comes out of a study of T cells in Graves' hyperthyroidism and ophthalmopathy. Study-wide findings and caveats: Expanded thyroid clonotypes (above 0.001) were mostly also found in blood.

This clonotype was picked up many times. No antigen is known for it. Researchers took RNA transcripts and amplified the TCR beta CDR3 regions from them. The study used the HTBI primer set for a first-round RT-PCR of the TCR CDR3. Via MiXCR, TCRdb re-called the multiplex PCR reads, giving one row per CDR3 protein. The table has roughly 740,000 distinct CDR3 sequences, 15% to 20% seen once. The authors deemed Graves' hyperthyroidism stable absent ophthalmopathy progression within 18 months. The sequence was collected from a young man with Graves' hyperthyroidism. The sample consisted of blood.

CDR3 sequence: CASSSTRLAGAGEQYF. The CDR3 coding sequence is TGTGCCAGCAGTTCGACCCGACTAGCGGGAGCTGGCGAGCAGTACTTC. The gene calls are TRBV28 and TRBJ2-7; TRBD2 aligns across 12 bases. CDR1 is MDHEN and CDR2 is SYDVKM in the germline V gene. The CDR3 runs 16 residues. Unmatched junction bases numbered 10, after V lost 4 bases and J lost 6 bases.